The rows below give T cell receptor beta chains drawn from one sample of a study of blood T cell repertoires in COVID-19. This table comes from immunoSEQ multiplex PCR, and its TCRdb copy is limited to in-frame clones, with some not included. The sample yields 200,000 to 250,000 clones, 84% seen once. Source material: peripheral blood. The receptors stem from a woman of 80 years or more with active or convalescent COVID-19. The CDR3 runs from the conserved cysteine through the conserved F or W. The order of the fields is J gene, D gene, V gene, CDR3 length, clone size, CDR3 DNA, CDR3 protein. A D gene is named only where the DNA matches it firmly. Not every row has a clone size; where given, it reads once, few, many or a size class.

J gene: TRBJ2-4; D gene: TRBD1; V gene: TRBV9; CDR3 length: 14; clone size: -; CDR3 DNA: TGTGCCAGCAGCGTGGGGACAGGGAAAAACATTCAGTACTTC; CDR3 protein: CASSVGTGKNIQYF
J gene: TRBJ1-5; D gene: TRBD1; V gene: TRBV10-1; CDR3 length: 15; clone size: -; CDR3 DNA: TGCGCCAGCAGTGCGGACAGGGCGGACGGACAGCCCCAGCATTTT; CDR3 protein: CASSADRADGQPQHF
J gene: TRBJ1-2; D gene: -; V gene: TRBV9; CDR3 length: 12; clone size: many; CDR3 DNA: TGTGCCAGCAGCGCCCTCGGCTATGGCTACACCTTC; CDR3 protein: CASSALGYGYTF
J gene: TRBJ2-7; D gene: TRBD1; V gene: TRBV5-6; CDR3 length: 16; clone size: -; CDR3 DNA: TGTGCCAGCAGCCCGGCGGGGACAGGTATATCCTACGAGCAGTACTTC; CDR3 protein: CASSPAGTGISYEQYF
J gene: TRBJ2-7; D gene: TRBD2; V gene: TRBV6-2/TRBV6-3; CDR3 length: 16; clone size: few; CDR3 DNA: TGTGCCAGCAGTCAACTGACTAGCGGGGGGGCCTACGAGCAGTACTTC; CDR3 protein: CASSQLTSGGAYEQYF
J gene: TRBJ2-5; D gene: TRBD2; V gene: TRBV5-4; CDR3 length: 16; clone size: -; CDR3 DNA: TGTGCCAGCAGCTTCGCCGGGACTAGCGGAAAAGAGACCCAGTACTTC; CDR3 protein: CASSFAGTSGKETQYF
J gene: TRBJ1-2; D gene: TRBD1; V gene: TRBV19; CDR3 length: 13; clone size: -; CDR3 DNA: TGTGCCAGTAGGAGGGGGCTTGGGGATGGCTACACCTTC; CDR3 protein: CASRRGLGDGYTF
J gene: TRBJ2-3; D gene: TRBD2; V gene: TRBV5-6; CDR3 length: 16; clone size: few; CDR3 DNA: TGTGCCAGCAGCCGCTGGACTAGCGGGGGTATAGATACGCAGTATTTT; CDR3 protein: CASSRWTSGGIDTQYF
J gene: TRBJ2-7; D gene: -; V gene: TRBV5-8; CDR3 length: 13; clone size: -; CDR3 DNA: TGTGCCAGCAGCTTGTCACAGGGACGTGAGCAGTACTTC; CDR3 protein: CASSLSQGREQYF
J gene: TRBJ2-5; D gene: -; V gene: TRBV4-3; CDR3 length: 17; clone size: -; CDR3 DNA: TGCGCCAGCAGCCAAGGAACCCGAGACAAGTCGTGGGAGACCCAGTACTTC; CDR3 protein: CASSQGTRDKSWETQYF
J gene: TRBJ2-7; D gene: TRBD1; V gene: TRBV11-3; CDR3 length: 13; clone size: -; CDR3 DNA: TGTGCCAGCGTCAGGACAGGATCCTACGAGCAGTACTTC; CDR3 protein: CASVRTGSYEQYF
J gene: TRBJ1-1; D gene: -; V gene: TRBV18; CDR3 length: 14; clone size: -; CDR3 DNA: TGTGCCAGCTTCCCCCCGGGGGGGGATACTGAAGCTTTCTTT; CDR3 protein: CASFPPGGDTEAFF
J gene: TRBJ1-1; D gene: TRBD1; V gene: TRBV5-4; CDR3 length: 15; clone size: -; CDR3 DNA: TGTGCCAGCAGCTCGGGACAGGATATGAACACTGAAGCTTTCTTT; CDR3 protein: CASSSGQDMNTEAFF
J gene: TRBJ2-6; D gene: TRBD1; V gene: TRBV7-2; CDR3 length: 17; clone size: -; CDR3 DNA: TGTGCCAGCAGCTTGGGTTCGACAGGGTCTGGGGCCAACGTCCTGACTTTC; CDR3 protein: CASSLGSTGSGANVLTF
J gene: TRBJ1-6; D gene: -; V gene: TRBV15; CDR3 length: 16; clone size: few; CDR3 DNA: TGTGCCACCAGCAGAGGGCCGAGCGGGGCAGACTGGGCCCTCCACTTT; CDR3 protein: CATSRGPSGADWALHF
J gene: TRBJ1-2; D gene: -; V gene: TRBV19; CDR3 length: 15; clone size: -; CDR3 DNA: TGTGCCAGTAGTATAGCCACACGGGGGGGCGCGAGCTACACCTTC; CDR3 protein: CASSIATRGGASYTF
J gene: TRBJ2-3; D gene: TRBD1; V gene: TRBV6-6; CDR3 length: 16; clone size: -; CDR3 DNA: TGTGCCAGCAGTCCCAGGGACAGAACTAGCACAGATACGCAGTATTTT; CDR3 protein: CASSPRDRTSTDTQYF
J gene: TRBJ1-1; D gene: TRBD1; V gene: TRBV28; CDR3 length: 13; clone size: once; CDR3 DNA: TGTGCCAGCACCCTACAGGGGAATACTGAAGCTTTCTTT; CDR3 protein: CASTLQGNTEAFF
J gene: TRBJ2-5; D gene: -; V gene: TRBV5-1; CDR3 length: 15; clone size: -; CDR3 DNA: TGCGCCAGCAGCTTGCCCAAGAGCGGTGGGGAGACCCAGTACTTC; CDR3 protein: CASSLPKSGGETQYF
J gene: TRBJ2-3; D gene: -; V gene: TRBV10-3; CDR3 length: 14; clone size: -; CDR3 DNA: TGTGCCATCAGTTCGTGGGAGTCGCCAGATACGCAGTATTTT; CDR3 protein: CAISSWESPDTQYF
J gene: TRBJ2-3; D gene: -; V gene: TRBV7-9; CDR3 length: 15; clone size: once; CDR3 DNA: TGTGCCAGCAGCTTATGGAACAGCTTCACAGATACGCAGTATTTT; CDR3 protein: CASSLWNSFTDTQYF
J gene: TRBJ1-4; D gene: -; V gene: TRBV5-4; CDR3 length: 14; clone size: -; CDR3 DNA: TGTGCCAGCAGAAACAGGGCTCTTCATGAAAAACTGTTTTTT; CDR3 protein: CASRNRALHEKLFF
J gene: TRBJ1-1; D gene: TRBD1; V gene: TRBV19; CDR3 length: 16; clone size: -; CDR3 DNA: TGTGCCAGTATTACATTAAGCGGACAGGGGCGCACTGAAGCTTTCTTT; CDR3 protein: CASITLSGQGRTEAFF
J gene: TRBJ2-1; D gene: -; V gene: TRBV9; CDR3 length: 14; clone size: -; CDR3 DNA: TGTGCCAGCAGCGGTAGTGGGGCAAACAATGAGCAGTTCTTC; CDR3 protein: CASSGSGANNEQFF
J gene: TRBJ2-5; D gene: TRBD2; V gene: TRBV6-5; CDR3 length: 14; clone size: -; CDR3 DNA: TGTGCCAGCAGGTTCCGGCTAGCGGCATGGGCCCAGTACTTC; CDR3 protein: CASRFRLAAWAQYF
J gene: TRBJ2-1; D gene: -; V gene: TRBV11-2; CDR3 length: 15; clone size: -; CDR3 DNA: TGTGCCAGCAGCTTAGACAGCGGCCCTCTCAATGAGCAGTTCTTC; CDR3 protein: CASSLDSGPLNEQFF
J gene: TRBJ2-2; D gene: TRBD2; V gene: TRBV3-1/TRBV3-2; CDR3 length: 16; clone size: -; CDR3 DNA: TGTGCCAGCAGCCCCCGGGAGCGGGAGAGCACCGGGGAGCTGTTTTTT; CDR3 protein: CASSPRERESTGELFF
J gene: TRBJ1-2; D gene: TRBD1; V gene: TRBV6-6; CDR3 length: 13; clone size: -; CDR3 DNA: TGTGCCAGCAGCACGGGACAGGTCTATGGCTACACCTTC; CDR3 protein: CASSTGQVYGYTF
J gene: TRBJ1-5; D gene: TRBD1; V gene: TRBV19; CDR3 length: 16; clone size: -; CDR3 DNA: TGTGCCAGTAGTATAGACAGGGACAGGAGGCATGAGCCCCAGCATTTT; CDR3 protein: CASSIDRDRRHEPQHF
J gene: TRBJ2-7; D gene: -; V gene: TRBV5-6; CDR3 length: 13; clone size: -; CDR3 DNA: TGTGCCAGCATTAAGACTGGGGGGTACGAGCAGTACTTC; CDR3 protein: CASIKTGGYEQYF
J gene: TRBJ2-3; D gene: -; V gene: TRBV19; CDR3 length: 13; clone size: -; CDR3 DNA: TGTGCCATCCAACCCAGGGGCACAGATACGCAGTATTTT; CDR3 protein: CAIQPRGTDTQYF
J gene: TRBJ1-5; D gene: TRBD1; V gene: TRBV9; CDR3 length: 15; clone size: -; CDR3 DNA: TGTGCCAGCAGCGGTTCGGGGGACAGGAATCAGCCCCAGCATTTT; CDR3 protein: CASSGSGDRNQPQHF
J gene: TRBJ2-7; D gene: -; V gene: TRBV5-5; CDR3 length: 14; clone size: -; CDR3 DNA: TGTGCCAGCAGCTTAGCCCAGGGGCCCTACGAGCAGTACTTC; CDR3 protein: CASSLAQGPYEQYF
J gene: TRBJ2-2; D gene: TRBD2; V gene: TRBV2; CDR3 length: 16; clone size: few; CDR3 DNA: TGTGCCAGCAGTGAGATGGGCGGGAGTTATGGCGGGGAGCTGTTTTTT; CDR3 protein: CASSEMGGSYGGELFF
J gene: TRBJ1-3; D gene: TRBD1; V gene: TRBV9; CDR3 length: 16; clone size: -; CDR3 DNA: TGTGCCAGCAGCAGAGACAGGGGGGTCTCTGGAAACACCATATATTTT; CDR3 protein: CASSRDRGVSGNTIYF
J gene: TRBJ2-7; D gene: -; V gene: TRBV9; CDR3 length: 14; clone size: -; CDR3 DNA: TGTGCCAGCAGCAGACGGACAGACTCCTACGAGCAGTACTTC; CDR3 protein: CASSRRTDSYEQYF
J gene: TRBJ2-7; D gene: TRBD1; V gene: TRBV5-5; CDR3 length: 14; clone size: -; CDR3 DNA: TGTGCCAGCAGCTTGGTACAGGGGGCCTACGAGCAGTACTTC; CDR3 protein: CASSLVQGAYEQYF
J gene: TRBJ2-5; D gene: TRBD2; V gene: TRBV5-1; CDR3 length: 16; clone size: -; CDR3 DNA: TGCGCCAGCAGCTTGGGACTAACCGGGGAGGGAGAGACCCAGTACTTC; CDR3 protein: CASSLGLTGEGETQYF
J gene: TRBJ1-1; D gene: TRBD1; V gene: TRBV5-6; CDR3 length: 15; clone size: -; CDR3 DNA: TGTGCCAGCAGCTTGGGCGACAGGGGGAACACTGAAGCTTTCTTT; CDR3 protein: CASSLGDRGNTEAFF
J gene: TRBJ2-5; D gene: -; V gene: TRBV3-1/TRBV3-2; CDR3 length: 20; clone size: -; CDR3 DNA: TGTGCCAGCAGCCAAGATCAGGGGCGGGGGCAAGTAGGATCCTGGGAGACCCAGTACTTC; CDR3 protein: CASSQDQGRGQVGSWETQYF
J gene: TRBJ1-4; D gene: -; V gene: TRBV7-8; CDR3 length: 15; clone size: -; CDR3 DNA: TGTGCCAGCAGCTTATTTAGAACAACTAATGAAAAACTGTTTTTT; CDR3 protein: CASSLFRTTNEKLFF
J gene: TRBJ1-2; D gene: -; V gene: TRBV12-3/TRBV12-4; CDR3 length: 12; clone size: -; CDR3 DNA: TGTGCCAGCAGTTTACTGACAGGCCGACGTGGCTTC; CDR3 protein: CASSLLTGRRGF
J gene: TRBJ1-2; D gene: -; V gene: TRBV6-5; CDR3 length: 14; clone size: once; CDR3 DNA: TGTGCCAGCAGAGCAGGCCAGGAAACCTATGGCTACACCTTC; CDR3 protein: CASRAGQETYGYTF
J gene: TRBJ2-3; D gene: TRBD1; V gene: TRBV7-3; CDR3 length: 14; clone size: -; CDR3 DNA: TGTGCCAGCAGCTCCGGGACAGGCACAGATACGCAGTATTTT; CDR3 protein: CASSSGTGTDTQYF
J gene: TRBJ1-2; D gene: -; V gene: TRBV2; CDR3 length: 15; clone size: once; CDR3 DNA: TGTGCCAGCAGTGAAAGGGGGGGCGCTACCCATGGCTACACCTTC; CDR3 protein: CASSERGGATHGYTF
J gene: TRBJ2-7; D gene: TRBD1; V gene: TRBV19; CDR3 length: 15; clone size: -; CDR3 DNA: TGTGCCAGTAGTAGGGACAGGGGGCTTGCCTACGAGCAGTACTTC; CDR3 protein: CASSRDRGLAYEQYF
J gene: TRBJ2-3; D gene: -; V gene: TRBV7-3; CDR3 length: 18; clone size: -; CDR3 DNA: TGTGCCAGCAGCTTACGTGGCTCTAGCAGGTTACCCACAGATACGCAGTATTTT; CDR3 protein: CASSLRGSSRLPTDTQYF
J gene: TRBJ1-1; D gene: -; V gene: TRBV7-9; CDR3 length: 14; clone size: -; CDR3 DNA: TGTGCCAGCAGCTTTGGGGGGGCGCGGACTGAAGCTTTCTTT; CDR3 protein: CASSFGGARTEAFF
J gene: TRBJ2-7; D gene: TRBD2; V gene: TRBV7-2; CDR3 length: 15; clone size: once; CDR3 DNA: TGTGCCAGCAGCTTAGATGGGACTAGCGGGGACGAGCAGTACTTC; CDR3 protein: CASSLDGTSGDEQYF
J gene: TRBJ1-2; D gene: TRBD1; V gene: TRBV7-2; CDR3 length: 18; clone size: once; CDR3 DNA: TGTGCCAGCAGCGCCGGGACAGGGGGCCGTTCAGCTAACTATGGCTACACCTTC; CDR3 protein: CASSAGTGGRSANYGYTF
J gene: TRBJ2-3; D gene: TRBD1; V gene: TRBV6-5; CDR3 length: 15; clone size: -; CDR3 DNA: TGTGCCAGCAGGGGGGGGACAGGGGGCGCCGATACGCAGTATTTT; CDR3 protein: CASRGGTGGADTQYF
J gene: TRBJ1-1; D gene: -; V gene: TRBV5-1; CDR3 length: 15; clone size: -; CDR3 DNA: TGCGCCAGCAGCTTGGCAACAGGCAGGAACACTGAAGCTTTCTTT; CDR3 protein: CASSLATGRNTEAFF
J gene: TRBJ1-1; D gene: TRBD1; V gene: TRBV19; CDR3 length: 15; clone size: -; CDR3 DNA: TGTGCCAGTAGGCACCGGGACAGGGGAAACACTGAAGCTTTCTTT; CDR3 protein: CASRHRDRGNTEAFF
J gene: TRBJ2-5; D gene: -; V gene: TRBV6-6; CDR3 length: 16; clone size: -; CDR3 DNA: TGTGCCAGCAGTCCCCCGGGGGGCCTATGGGGCGAGACCCAGTACTTC; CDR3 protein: CASSPPGGLWGETQYF
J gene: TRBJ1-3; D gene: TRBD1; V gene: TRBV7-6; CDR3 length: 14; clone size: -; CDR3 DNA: TGTGCCAGCGGGGACAGAAACTCTGGAAACACCATATATTTT; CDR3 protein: CASGDRNSGNTIYF
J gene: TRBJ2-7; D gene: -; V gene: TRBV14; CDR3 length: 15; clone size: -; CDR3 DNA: TGTGCCAGCAGCCGCCGTGGCGGGGGACACAACGAGCAGTACTTC; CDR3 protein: CASSRRGGGHNEQYF
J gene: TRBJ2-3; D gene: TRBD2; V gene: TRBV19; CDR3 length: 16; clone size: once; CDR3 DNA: TGTGCCAGTAGTTTCACTAGCGGGGGGATTACAGATACGCAGTATTTT; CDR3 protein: CASSFTSGGITDTQYF
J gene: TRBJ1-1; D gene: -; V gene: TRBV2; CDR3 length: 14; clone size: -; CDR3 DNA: TGTGCCATCCTAACGTCGGAAGGAGCCACTGAAGCTTTCTTT; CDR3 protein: CAILTSEGATEAFF